This T cell receptor beta chain was recovered during a study of blood T cell repertoires in COVID-19. Overall study: From the United States, Italy and Spain came samples of acute and convalescent COVID-19. Sources were T cells, B-cell-depleted T cells, or PBMCs; the material itself was cDNA or gDNA.

The authors' processing: Quantification of nucleated cells was approximated via reference gene primer amplification. Sequencing was performed with immunoSEQ multiplex PCR; in TCRdb, only in-frame clones are kept and a portion is missing. That table is the source of V, J and clone size, and D and trimming were worked out from the DNA. The data contain just under 150,000 clones, approximately 84% of them singletons. The germline V and J ends were trimmed by 6 bases and 5 bases, with 13 bases remaining between them. This CDR3 region has 13 residues. Germline loops: CDR1 MNHNY, CDR2 SVGAGI (reference sequence).

The chain has TRBV6-6 and TRBJ1-2; possible D gene TRBD1, 6 bases. Material: peripheral blood. This sequence was found in a human donor with acute or convalescent COVID-19. The donor label of this sample is uncertain. The CDR3 sequence: CASSVRGAYGYTF. In DNA form, the CDR3 reads TGTGCCAGCAGCGTTCGGGGGGCGTATGGCTACACCTTC.